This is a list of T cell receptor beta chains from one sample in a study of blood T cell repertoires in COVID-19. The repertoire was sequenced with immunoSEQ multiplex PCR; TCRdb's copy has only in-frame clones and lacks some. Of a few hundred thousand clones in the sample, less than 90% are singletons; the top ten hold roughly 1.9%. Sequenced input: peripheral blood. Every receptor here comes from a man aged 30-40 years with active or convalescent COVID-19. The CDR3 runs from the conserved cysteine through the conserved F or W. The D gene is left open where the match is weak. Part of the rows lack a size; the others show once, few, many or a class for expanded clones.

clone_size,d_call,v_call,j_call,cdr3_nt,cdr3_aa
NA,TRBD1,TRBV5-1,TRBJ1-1,TGCGCCAGCAGCCCGGACAGGGCGAGAAGCCGTCTTGAAGCTTTCTTT,CASSPDRARSRLEAFF
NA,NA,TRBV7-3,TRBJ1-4,TGTGCCAGCAGCTTATCGGGGGGAACTAATGAAAAACTGTTTTTT,CASSLSGGTNEKLFF
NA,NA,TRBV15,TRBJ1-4,TGTGCCACCAGCAGAGGGTCAGGGATTAATGAAAAACTGTTTTTT,CATSRGSGINEKLFF
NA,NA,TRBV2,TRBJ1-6,TGTGCCAGCAGTGTTGAGAGGTACAGGGAGAGCAGGGATTCACCCCTCCACTTT,CASSVERYRESRDSPLHF
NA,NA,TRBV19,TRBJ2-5,TGTGCCAGTAGTATCGGGGGGGGACAGGGACAGACCCAGTACTTC,CASSIGGGQGQTQYF
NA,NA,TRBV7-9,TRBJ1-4,TGTGCCAGCAGCTTGGGCAGCACAGCAACTAATGAAAAACTGTTTTTT,CASSLGSTATNEKLFF
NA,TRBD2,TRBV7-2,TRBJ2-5,TGTGCCAGCAGTTCGGGACTAGCGGCAGAGACCCAGTACTTC,CASSSGLAAETQYF
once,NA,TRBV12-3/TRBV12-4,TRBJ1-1,TGTGCCAGCAGTTTTCAGGAACGCACTGAAGCTTTCTTT,CASSFQERTEAFF
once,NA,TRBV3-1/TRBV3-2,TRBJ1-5,TGTGCCAGCAGCCAAGATGCCCGGGGCAATCAGCCCCAGCATTTT,CASSQDARGNQPQHF
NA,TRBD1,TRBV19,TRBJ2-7,TGTGCCAGTAGGACTACGGGACAGAGCTCCTACGAGCAGTACTTC,CASRTTGQSSYEQYF
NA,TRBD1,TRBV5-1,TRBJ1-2,TGCGCCAGCAGCTTGATTGCAGGGGGGAAAGGTCTGGACTATGGCTACACCTTC,CASSLIAGGKGLDYGYTF
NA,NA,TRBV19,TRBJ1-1,TGTGCCAGTAGTACCCCCGATGAGGCTTTCTTT,CASSTPDEAFF
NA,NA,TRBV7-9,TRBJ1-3,TGTGCCAGCAGCTTAGTGGACAAGGCGGGAGGAAACACCATATATTTT,CASSLVDKAGGNTIYF
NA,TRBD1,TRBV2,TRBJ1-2,TGTGCCAGCAGTGCGACAGGGCTGGGCTATGGCTACACCTTC,CASSATGLGYGYTF
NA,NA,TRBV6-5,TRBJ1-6,TGTGCCAGCACCGGGAGCTCCTATAATTCACCCCTCCACTTT,CASTGSSYNSPLHF
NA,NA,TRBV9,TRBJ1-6,TGTGCCAGCAGCGTAGGACAGGCCTCCTATAATTCACCCCTCCACTTT,CASSVGQASYNSPLHF
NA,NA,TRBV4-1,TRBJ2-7,TGCGCCAGCAGCCAAGTCTCTCTGGGGCTAGAGTCCTACGAGCAGTACTTC,CASSQVSLGLESYEQYF
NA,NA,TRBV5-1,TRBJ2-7,TGCGCCAGCAGCTCAGCAAATACAGGGCTCTACGAGCAGTACTTC,CASSSANTGLYEQYF
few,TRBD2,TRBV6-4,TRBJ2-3,TGTGCCAGCAGTGGGACTAGCGGCACAGATACGCAGTATTTT,CASSGTSGTDTQYF
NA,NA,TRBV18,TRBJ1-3,TGTGCCAGCTCACCGAACAGCAACTCTGGAAACACCATATATTTT,CASSPNSNSGNTIYF
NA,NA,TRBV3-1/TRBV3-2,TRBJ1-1,TGTGCCAGCAGCCAAGATGTAGTCGGACACGGAGTAAACACTGAAGCTTTCTTT,CASSQDVVGHGVNTEAFF
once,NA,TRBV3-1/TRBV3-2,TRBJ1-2,TGTGCCAGCAGCCATCCAGGACTCGGGTTCTATGGCTACACCTTC,CASSHPGLGFYGYTF
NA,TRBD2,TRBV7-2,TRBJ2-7,TGTGCCAGCAGCTTTGGACTAGCGGGAACCTACGAGCAGTACTTC,CASSFGLAGTYEQYF
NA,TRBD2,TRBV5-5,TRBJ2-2,TGTGCCAGCGGGCCCGTTGGGGGGGACACCGGGGAGCTGTTTTTT,CASGPVGGDTGELFF
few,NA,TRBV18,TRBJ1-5,TGTGCCAGCTCACCGACTGTAAATCAGCCCCAGCATTTT,CASSPTVNQPQHF
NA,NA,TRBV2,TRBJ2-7,TGTGCCAGCAGTGTTGGCCTCTCGTCCGAGCAGTACTTC,CASSVGLSSEQYF
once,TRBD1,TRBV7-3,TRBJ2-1,TGTGCCAGCAGCTTAACCGAGGGACAGGGCTATGAGCAGTTCTTC,CASSLTEGQGYEQFF
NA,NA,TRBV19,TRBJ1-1,TGTGCCAGCCCCGGGGGAACGCTCCTGAACACTGAAGCTTTCTTT,CASPGGTLLNTEAFF
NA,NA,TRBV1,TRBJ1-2,TGCACCAGCGGATTGGCGCGCGGAAATCATAACTATGGCTACACCTTC,CTSGLARGNHNYGYTF
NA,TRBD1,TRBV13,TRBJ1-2,TGTGCCACCCAACCCAGGGACAGGAGACTTTGGGGGTATGGCTACACCTTC,CATQPRDRRLWGYGYTF
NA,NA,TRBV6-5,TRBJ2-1,TGTGCCAGCAGTTTAGACGGGAGCTACAATGAGCAGTTCTTC,CASSLDGSYNEQFF
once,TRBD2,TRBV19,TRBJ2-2,TGTGCCAGTAGTATTAGACTAGCGGGGACGGGCACCGGGGAGCTGTTTTTT,CASSIRLAGTGTGELFF
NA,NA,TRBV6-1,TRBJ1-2,TGTGCCAGCAGTGAAAATAAGGAGTACACCTTC,CASSENKEYTF
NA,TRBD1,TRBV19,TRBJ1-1,TGTGCCAGTAGGAGTAACTTGGACAGGGGAAGAGCTGAAGCTTTCTTT,CASRSNLDRGRAEAFF
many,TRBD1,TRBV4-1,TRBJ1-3,TGCGCCAGCAGCCAAGGGGATGGGACAGGGGGCTCCTTCTCTGGAAACACCATATATTTT,CASSQGDGTGGSFSGNTIYF